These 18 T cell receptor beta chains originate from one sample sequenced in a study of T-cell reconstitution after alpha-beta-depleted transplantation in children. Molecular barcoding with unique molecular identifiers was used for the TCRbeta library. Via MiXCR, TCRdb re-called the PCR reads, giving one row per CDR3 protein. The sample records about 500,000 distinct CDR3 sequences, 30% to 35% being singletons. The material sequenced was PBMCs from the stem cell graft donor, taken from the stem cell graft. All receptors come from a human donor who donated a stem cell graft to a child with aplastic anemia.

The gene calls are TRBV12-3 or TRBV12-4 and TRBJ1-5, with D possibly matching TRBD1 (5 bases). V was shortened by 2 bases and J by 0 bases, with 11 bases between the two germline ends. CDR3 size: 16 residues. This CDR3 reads CASSLRAGISNQPQHF. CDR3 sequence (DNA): TGTGCCAGCAGTTTAAGGGCAGGGATTAGCAATCAGCCCCAGCATTTT.

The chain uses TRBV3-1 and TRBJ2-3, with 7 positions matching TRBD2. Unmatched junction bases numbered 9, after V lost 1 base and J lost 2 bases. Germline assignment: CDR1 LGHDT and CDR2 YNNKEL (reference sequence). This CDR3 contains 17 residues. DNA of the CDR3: TGTGCCAGCAGCCAAGGAGGGAGCCAGCGGGACACAGATACGCAGTATTTT. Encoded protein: CASSQGGSQRDTDTQYF.

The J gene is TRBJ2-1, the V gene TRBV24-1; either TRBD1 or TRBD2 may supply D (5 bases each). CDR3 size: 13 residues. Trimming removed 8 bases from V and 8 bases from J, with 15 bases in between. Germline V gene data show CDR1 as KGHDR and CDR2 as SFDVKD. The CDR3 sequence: CATKSWGYDEQFF. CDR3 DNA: TGTGCCACCAAAAGTTGGGGGTACGATGAGCAGTTCTTC.

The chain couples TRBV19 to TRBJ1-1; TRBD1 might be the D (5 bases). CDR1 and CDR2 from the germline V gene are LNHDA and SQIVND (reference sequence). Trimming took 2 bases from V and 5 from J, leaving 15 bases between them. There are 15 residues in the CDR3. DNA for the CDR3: TGTGCCAGTAGTATAAGAGACTTTGGGGGGACTGAAGCTTTCTTT. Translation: CASSIRDFGGTEAFF.

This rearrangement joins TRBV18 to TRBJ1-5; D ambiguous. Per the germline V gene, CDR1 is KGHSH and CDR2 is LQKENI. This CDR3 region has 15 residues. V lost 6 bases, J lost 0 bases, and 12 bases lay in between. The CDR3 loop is CASSPSMDSNQPQHF. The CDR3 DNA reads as TGTGCCAGCTCCCCGTCGATGGATAGCAATCAGCCCCAGCATTTT.

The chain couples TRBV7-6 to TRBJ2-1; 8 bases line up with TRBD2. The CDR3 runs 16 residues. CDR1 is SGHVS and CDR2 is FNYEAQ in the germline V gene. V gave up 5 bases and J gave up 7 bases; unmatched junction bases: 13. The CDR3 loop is CASSPATGGLWNEQFF. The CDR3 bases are TGTGCCAGCAGCCCAGCAACGGGAGGGTTGTGGAATGAGCAGTTCTTC.

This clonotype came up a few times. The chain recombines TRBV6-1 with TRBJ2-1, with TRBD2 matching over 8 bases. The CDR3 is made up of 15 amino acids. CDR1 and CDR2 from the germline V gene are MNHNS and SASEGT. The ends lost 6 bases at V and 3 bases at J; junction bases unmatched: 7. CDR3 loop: CASSPGGLGYNEQFF. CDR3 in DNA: TGTGCCAGCAGCCCTGGGGGACTAGGCTACAATGAGCAGTTCTTC.

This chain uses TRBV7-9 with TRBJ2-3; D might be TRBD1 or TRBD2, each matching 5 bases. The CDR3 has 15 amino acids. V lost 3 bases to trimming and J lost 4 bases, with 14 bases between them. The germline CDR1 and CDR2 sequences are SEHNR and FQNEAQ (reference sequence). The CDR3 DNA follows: TGTGCCAGCAGCTTTGGGGGACGAAGCGCAGATACGCAGTATTTT. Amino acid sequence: CASSFGGRSADTQYF. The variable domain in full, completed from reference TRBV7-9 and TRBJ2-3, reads DTGVSQNPRHKITKRGQNVTFRCDPISEHNRLYWYRQTLGQGPEFLTYFQNEAQLEKSRLLSDRFSAERPKGSFSTLEIQRTEQGDSAMYLCASSFGGRSADTQYFGPGTRLTVL.

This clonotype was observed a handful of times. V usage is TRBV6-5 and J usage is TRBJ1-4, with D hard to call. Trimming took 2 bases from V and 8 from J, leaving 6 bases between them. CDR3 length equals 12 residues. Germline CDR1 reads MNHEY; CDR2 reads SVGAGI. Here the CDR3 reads CASSYSGEKLFF. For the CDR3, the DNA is TGTGCCAGCAGTTACAGCGGGGAAAAACTGTTTTTT.

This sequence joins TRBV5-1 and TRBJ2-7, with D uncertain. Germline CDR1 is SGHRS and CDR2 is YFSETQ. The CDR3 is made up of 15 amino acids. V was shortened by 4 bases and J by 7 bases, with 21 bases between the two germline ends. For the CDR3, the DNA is TGCGCCAGCAGCGTGGCCCGGCGTGTTTGGGTAGAGCAGTACGTC. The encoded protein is CASSVARRVWVEQYV.

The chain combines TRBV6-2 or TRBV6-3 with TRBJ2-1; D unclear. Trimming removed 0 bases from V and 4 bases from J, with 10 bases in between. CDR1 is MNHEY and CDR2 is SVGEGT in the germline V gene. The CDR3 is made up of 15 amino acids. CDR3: CASSYSVAAYNEQFF. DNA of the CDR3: TGTGCCAGCAGTTACTCGGTTGCGGCTTACAATGAGCAGTTCTTC.

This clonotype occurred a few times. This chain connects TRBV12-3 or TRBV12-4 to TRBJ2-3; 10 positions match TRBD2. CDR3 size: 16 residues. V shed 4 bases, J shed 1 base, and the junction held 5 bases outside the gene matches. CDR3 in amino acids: CASSSGLAEGTDTQYF. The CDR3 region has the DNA TGTGCCAGCAGTTCAGGACTAGCGGAGGGCACAGATACGCAGTATTTT.

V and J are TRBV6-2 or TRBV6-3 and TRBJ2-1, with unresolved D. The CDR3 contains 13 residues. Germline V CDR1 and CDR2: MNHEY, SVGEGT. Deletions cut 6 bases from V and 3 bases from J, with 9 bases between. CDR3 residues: CASREGYYNEQFF. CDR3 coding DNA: TGTGCCAGCAGGGAAGGGTACTACAATGAGCAGTTCTTC.

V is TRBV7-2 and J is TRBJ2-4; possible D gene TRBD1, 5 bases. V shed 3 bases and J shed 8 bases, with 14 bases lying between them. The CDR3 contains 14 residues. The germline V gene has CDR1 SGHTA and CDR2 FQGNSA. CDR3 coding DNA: TGTGCCAGCAGCTTGGGTCCCAGGGTAGACATTCAGTACTTC. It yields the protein CASSLGPRVDIQYF.

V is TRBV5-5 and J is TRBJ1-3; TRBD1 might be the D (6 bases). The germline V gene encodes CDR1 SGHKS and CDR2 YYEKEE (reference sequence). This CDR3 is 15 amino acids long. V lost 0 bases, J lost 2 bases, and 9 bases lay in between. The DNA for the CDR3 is TGTGCCAGCAGCTTGGACAGGGTGGCTGGAAACACCATATATTTT. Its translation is CASSLDRVAGNTIYF.

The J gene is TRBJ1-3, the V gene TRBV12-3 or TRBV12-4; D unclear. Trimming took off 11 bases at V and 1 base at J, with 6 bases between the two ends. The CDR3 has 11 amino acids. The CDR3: CAEGSGNTIYF. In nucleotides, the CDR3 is TGTGCCGAGGGATCTGGAAACACCATATATTTT.

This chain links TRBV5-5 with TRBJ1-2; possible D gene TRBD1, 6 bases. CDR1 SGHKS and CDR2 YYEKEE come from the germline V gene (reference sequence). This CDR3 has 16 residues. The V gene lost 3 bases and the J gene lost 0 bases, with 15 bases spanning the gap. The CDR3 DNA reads TGTGCCAGCAGCTCGGTCGGGGGGCCAGCTAACTATGGCTACACCTTC. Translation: CASSSVGGPANYGYTF. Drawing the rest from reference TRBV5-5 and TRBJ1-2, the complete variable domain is DAGVTQSPTHLIKTRGQQVTLRCSPISGHKSVSWYQQVLGQGPQFIFQYYEKEERGRGNFPDRFSARQFPNYSSELNVNALLLGDSALYLCASSSVGGPANYGYTFGSGTRLTVV.

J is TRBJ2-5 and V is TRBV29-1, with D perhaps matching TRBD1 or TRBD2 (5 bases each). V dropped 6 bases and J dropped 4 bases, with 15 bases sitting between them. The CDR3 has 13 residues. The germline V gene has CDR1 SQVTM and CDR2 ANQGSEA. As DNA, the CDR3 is TGCAGCGTCTCCAGGGCCGGAGGAGAGACCCAGTACTTC. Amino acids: CSVSRAGGETQYF.